This record covers a single T cell receptor beta chain. The entry originates in a study of blood T cell repertoires in COVID-19. The table came from immunoSEQ multiplex PCR; TCRdb's copy has only in-frame clones and leaves some out. The table lists about 200,000 clones, about 85% of them singletons, with approximately 5.9% in the top ten. The sample taken for sequencing was peripheral blood. The sequence derives from a woman in her thirties or forties with COVID-19, enrolled during active disease.

CDR3: CAISETDSYGYTF. CDR3 in DNA: TGTGCCATCAGTGAGACTGACAGTTATGGCTACACCTTC. The chain has TRBV10-3 and TRBJ1-2; D possibly corresponds to TRBD1 (5 bases). Germline assignment: CDR1 ENHRY and CDR2 SYGVKD. The CDR3 sequence is 13 residues long. The germline V and J ends were trimmed by 2 bases and 5 bases, with 9 bases remaining between them.